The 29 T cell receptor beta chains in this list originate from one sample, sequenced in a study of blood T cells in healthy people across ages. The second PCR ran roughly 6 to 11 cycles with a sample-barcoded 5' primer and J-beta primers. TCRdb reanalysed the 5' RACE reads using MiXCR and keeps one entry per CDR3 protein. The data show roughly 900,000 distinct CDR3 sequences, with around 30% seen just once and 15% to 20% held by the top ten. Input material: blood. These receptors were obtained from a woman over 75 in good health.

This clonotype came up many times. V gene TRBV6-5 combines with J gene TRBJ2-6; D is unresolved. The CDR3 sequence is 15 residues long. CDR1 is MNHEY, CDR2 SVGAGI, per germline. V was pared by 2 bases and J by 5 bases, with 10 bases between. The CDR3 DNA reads TGTGCCAGCAGTTACGCAACAGACAGGGCCAACGTCCTGACTTTC. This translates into CASSYATDRANVLTF.

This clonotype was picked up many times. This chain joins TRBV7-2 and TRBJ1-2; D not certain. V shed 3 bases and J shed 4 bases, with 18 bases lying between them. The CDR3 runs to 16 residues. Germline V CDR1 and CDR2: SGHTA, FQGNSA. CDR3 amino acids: CASSFLGSGWLYGYTF. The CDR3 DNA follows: TGTGCCAGCAGCTTCTTAGGAAGTGGGTGGCTCTATGGCTACACCTTC.

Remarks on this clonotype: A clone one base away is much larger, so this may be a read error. The CDR3 is CASTDRGPYNEQYF. CDR3 coding DNA: TGTGCCAGCACGGACAGGGGGCCATACAATGAGCAGTACTTC. The chain joins TRBV7-9 to TRBJ2-1; TRBD1 matches at 11 bases. The assigned J gene may be wrong: the sequence end matches TRBJ2-7 better. This CDR3 is built from 14 residues. Germline loops: CDR1 SEHNR, CDR2 FQNEAQ (reference sequence).

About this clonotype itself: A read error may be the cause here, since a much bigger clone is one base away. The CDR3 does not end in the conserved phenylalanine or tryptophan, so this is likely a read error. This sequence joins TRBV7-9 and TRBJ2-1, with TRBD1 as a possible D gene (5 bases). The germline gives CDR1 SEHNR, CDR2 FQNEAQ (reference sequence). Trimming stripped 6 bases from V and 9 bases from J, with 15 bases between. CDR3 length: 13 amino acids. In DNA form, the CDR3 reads TGTGCCAGCAGGAAGGGGCAGGGTGGTGAGCAGTTCTTA. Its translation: CASRKGQGGEQFL.

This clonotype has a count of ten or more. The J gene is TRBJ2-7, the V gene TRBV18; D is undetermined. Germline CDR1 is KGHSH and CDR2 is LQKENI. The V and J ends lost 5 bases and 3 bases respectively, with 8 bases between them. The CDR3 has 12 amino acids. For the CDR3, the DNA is TGTGCCAGCTCATCGGACCTCTACGAGCAGTACTTC. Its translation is CASSSDLYEQYF.

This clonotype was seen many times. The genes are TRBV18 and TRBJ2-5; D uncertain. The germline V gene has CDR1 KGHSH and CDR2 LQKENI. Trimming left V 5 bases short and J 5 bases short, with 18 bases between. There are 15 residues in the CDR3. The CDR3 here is CASSTDLGLEETQYF. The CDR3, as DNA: TGTGCCAGCTCAACAGACCTAGGTCTTGAGGAGACCCAGTACTTC.

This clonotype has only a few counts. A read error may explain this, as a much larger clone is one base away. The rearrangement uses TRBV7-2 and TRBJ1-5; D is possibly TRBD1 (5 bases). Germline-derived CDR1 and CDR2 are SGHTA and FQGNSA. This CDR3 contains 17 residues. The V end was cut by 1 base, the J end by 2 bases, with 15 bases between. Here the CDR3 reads CASSLVSREGGNQPQHF. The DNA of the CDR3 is TGTGCCAGCAGCTTAGTCTCCAGGGAGGGTGGCAATCAGCCCCAGCATTTT.

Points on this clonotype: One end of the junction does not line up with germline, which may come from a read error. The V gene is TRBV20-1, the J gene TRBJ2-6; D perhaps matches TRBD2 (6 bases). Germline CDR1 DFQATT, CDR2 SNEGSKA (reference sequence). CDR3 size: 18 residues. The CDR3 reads CGARDGGAPFSGANVLTF. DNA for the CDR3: TGCGGTGCTAGAGACGGCGGGGCACCCTTCTCTGGGGCCAACGTCCTGACTTTC.

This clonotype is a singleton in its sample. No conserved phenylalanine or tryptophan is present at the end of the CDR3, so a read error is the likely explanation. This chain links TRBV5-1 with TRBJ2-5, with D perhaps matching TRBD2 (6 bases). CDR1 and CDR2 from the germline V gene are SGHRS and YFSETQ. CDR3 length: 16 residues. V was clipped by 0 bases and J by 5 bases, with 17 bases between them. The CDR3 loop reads CASSLEAGSLVETQYI. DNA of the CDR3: TGCGCCAGCAGCTTGGAGGCGGGGAGCCTGGTGGAGACCCAGTACATA.

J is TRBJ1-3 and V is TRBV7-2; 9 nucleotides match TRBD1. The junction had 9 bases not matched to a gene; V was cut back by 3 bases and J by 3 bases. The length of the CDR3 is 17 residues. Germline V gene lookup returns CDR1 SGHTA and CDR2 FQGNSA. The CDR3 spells CASSLTSTGGVGNTIYF. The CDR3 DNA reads TGTGCCAGCAGCTTGACCTCGACAGGGGGAGTTGGAAACACCATATATTTT.

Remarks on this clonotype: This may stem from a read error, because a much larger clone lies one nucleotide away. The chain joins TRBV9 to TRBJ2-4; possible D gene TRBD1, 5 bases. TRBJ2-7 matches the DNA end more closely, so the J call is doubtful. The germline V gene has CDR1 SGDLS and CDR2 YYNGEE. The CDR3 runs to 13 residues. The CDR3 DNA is TGTGCCAGCAGCGTAGGCCCTAGGGGCGAGCAGTACTTC. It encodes CASSVGPRGEQYF.

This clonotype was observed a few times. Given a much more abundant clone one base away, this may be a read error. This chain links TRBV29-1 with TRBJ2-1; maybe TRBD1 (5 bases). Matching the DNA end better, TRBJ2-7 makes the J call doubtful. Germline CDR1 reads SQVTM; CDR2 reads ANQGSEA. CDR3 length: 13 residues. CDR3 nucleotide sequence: TGCAGCGTCCGCCAGGGTTCCTACAATGAGCAGTACTTC. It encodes CSVRQGSYNEQYF.

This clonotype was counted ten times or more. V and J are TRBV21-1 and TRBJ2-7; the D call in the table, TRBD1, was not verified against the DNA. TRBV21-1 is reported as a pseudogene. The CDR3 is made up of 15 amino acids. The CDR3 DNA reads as TGTGCCAGCAGCTCCCCTCAGTGGGTCTCCTACGAGCAGTACTTC. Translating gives CASSSPQWVSYEQYF.

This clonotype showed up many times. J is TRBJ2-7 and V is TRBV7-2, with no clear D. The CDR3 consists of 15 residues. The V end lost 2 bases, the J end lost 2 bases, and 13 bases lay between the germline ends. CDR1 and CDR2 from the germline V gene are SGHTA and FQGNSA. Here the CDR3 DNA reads TGTGCCAGCAGCTTAAATCGAGCAGCCCCCTACGAGCAGTACTTC. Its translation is CASSLNRAAPYEQYF.

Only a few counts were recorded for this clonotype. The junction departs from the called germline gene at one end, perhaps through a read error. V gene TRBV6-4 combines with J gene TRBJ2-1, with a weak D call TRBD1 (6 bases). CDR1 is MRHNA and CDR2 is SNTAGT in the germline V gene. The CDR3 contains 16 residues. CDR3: CASSDSPGVGYNAQFF. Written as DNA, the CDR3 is TGTGCCAGCAGTGACTCCCCAGGGGTGGGCTACAATGCGCAGTTCTTC.

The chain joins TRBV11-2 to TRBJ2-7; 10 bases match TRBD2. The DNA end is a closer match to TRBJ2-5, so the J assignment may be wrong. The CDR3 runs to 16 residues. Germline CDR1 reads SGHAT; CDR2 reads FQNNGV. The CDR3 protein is CASSLDTAGGPKTQYF. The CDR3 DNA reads TGTGCCAGCAGCTTAGATACAGCGGGGGGGCCCAAGACCCAGTACTTC.

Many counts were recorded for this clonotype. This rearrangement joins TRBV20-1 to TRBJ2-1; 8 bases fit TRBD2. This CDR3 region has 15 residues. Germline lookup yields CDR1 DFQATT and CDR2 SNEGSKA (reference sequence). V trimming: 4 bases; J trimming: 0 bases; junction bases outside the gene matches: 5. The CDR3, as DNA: TGCAGTGCTACCGAGAGCGGGAGCTCCTACAATGAGCAGTTCTTC. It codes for CSATESGSSYNEQFF.

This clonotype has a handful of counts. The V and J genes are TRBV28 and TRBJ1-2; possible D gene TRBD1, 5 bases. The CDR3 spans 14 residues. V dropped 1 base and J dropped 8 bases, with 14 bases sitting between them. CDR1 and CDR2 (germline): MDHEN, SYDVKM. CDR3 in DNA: TGTGCCAGCAGTTTATCCGAGGGACTTGGAGGCTACACCTTC. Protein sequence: CASSLSEGLGGYTF.

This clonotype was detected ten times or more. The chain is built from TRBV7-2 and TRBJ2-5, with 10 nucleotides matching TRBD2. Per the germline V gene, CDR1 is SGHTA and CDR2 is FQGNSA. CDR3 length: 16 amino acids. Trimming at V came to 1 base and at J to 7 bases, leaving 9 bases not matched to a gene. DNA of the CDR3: TGTGCCAGCAGCTTAGAATTAGCGGGGGGCCACGGGACCCAGTACTTC. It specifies CASSLELAGGHGTQYF.

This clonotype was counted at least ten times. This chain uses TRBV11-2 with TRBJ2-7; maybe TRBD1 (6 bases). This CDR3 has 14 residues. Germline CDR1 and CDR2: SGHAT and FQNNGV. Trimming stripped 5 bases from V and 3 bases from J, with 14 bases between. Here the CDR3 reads CASSTRTDRYEQYF. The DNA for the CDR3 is TGTGCCAGCAGCACTAGGACAGATCGCTACGAGCAGTACTTC.

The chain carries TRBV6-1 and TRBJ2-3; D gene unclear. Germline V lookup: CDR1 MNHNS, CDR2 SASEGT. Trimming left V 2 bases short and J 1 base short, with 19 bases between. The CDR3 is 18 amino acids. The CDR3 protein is CASSEFGHAARRTDTQYF. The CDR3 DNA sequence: TGTGCCAGCAGTGAATTCGGGCATGCGGCAAGGCGCACAGATACGCAGTATTTT.

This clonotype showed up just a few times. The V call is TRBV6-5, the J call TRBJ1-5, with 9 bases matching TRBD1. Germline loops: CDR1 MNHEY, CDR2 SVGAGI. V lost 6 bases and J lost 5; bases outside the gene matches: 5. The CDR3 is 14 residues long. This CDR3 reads CASRRQGDDQPQHF. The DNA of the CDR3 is TGTGCCAGCAGAAGACAGGGGGATGATCAGCCCCAGCATTTT.

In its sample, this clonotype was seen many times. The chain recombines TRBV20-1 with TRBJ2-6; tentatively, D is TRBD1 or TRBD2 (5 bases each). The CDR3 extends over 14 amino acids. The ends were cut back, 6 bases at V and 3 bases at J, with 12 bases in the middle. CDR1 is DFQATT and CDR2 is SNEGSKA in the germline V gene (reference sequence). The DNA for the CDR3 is TGCAGTGCCCCAGAGGGGAATGGGGCCAACGTCCTGACTTTC. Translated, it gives CSAPEGNGANVLTF.

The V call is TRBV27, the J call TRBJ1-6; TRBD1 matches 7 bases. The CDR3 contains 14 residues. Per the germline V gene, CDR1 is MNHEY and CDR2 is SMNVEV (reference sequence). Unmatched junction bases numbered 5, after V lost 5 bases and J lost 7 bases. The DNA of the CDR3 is TGTGCCAGCAGTAGGTGGGACAGAAATTCACCCCTCCACTTT. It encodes CASSRWDRNSPLHF.

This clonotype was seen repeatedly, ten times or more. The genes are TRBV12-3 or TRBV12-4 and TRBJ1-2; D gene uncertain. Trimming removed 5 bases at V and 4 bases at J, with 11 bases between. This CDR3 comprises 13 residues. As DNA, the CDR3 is TGTGCCAGCAGTCCAGGACTCATCTATGGCTACACCTTC. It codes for CASSPGLIYGYTF.

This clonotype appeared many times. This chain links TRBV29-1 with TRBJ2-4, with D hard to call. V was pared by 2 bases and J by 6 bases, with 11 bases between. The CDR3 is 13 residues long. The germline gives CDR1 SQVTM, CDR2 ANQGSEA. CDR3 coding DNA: TGCAGCGTTGAACCGAGACTGGGAAACATTCAGTACTTC. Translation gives CSVEPRLGNIQYF.

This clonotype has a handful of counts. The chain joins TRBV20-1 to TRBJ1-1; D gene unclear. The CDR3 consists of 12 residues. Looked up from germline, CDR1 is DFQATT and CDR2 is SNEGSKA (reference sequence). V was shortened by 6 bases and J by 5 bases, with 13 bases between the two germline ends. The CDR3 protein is CSATGPGTEAFF. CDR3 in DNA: TGCAGTGCCACCGGGCCAGGAACTGAAGCTTTCTTT.

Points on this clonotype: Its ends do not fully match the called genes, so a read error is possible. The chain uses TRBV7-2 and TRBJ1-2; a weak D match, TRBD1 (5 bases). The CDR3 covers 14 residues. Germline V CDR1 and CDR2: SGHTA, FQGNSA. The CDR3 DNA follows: TGTGCCAGCGGCTTAGGGACTCAAAACTATGGTTACACCTTC. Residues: CASGLGTQNYGYTF.

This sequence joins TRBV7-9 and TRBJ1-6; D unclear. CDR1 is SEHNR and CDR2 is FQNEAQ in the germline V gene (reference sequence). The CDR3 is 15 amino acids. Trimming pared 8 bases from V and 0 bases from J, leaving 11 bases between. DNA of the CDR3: TGTGCCAGCCAATCGGTGACCTCCTATAATTCACCCCTCCACTTT. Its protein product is CASQSVTSYNSPLHF.